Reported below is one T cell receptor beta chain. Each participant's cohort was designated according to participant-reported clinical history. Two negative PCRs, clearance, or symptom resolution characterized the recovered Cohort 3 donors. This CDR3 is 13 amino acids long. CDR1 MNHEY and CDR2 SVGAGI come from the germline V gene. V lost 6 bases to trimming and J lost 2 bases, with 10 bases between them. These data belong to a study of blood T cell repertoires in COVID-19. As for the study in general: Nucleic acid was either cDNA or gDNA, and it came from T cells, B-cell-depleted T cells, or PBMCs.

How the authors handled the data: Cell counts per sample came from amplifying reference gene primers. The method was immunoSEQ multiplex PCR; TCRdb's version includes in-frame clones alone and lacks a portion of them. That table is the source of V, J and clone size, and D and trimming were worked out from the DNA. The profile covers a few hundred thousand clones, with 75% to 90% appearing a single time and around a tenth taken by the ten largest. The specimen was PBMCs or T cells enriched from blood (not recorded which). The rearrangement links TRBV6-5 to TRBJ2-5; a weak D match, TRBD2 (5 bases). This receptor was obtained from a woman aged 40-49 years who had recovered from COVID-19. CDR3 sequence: CASRASGQETQYF. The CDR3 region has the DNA TGTGCCAGCAGGGCTTCGGGGCAAGAGACCCAGTACTTC.